These 17 T cell receptor beta chains originate from one sample sequenced in a study of cytomegalovirus exposure and HLA in healthy donors. The PCR employed 60 Vbeta primers together with 13 Jbeta primers. Sequencing used immunoSEQ multiplex PCR; TCRdb keeps in-frame clones, though not all of them. The table includes about 120,000 clones, more than 65% detected once. The specimen was PBMCs. Receptors originate from a young woman in good health and CMV-seronegative.

Notes on this clone: Mismatch with germline at one junction end may stem from a read error. The J gene is TRBJ2-3, the V gene TRBV7-7; TRBD2 matches at 8 bases. In germline, CDR1 is SSHAT, CDR2 FNYEAQ (reference sequence). The CDR3 is 17 residues long. The CDR3 nucleotides read TGTGCTAGCAGCCCCATCGGGGGGGCGGGGGGCCGCGATACGCAGTATTTT. This encodes CASSPIGGAGGRDTQYF.

This clone was picked up one time. This chain uses TRBV7-3 with TRBJ1-1, with 9 bases matching TRBD1. V was pared by 5 bases and J by 4 bases, with 14 bases of the junction left unmatched. This CDR3 has 17 residues. CDR1 and CDR2 from the germline V gene are SGHTA and FQGTGA. CDR3 bases: TGTGCCAGCAGCCCCGGTAGGGGACAGGGTGATTCCACTGAAGCTTTCTTT. This translates into CASSPGRGQGDSTEAFF.

This clone has only one observation. The chain employs TRBV5-1 and TRBJ2-1; maybe TRBD2 (5 bases). CDR3 length: 13 residues. Trimming pared 0 bases from V and 15 bases from J, leaving 16 bases between. The germline V gene encodes CDR1 SGHRS and CDR2 YFSETQ. CDR3 nucleotide sequence: TGCGCCAGCAGCTTGGGGACGGGGTCGGTGCCGTTCTTC. Translating gives CASSLGTGSVPFF.

This clone has only one observation. The V gene is TRBV6-1, the J gene TRBJ2-1, with D uncertain. The germline gives CDR1 MNHNS, CDR2 SASEGT. The CDR3 is 16 residues long. The V gene lost 4 bases and the J gene lost 7 bases, with 20 bases spanning the gap. CDR3 region: CASSVASRVPINEQFF. CDR3 nucleotide sequence: TGTGCCAGCAGTGTGGCCTCCCGGGTGCCCATTAATGAGCAGTTCTTC.

The genes are TRBV6-1 and TRBJ1-5, with D hard to call. Trimming shortened V by 0 bases and J by 9 bases, and 15 bases separated the two germline ends. Germline CDR1 reads MNHNS; CDR2 reads SASEGT. The length of the CDR3 is 15 residues. CDR3: CASSEAVQIIAPQHF. Written as DNA, the CDR3 is TGTGCCAGCAGTGAAGCGGTTCAGATAATAGCGCCCCAGCATTTT.

V usage is TRBV5-6 and J usage is TRBJ1-2, with D perhaps matching TRBD1 (6 bases). The germline CDR1 and CDR2 sequences are SGHDT and YYEEEE. This CDR3 is built from 14 residues. The V end lost 0 bases, the J end lost 8 bases, and 14 bases lay between the germline ends. The CDR3 coding sequence is TGTGCCAGCAGCTTGGCGTATTCAGGGGAAGGCTACACCTTC. It specifies CASSLAYSGEGYTF.

The V gene is TRBV27, the J gene TRBJ2-2, with 7 bases identical to TRBD2. This CDR3 spans 14 amino acids. Germline V CDR1 and CDR2: MNHEY, SMNVEV (reference sequence). With V trimmed by 5 bases and J by 5 bases, 5 bases remained unmatched. This CDR3 reads CASSVGRGTGELFF. Written as DNA, the CDR3 is TGTGCCAGCAGTGTGGGGCGGGGGACCGGGGAGCTGTTTTTT.

The genes are TRBV4-2 and TRBJ2-7; maybe TRBD2 (6 bases). The CDR3 has 15 amino acids. Trimming stripped 0 bases from V and 0 bases from J, with 9 bases between. Germline CDR1 and CDR2: LGHNA and YNFKEQ. CDR3: CASSQDGTHSYEQYF. Here the CDR3 DNA reads TGTGCCAGCAGCCAAGACGGGACTCACTCCTACGAGCAGTACTTC.

V and J are TRBV6-6 and TRBJ1-1, with no clear D. Per the germline V gene, CDR1 is MNHNY and CDR2 is SVGAGI (reference sequence). This CDR3 is built from 15 residues. The ends were cut back, 2 bases at V and 4 bases at J, with 14 bases in the middle. The CDR3 reads CASSYTDLAGTEAFF. The CDR3 DNA follows: TGTGCCAGCAGTTACACGGACTTAGCGGGCACTGAAGCTTTCTTT.

This chain uses TRBV7-9 with TRBJ2-1; 12 nucleotides agree with TRBD2. The CDR3 spans 16 residues. The germline CDR1 and CDR2 sequences are SEHNR and FQNEAQ (reference sequence). J lost 4 bases, V lost 3 bases, and 4 bases had no gene match. Here the CDR3 DNA reads TGTGCCAGCAGCTTGGCGACTAGCGGGAGTTACAATGAGCAGTTCTTC. Protein product: CASSLATSGSYNEQFF.

This chain joins TRBV5-1 and TRBJ1-1; 9 bases are shared with TRBD1. Trimming took 7 bases from V and 2 from J; bases not matched to a gene: 3. The CDR3 runs 13 residues. Germline V gives CDR1 SGHRS, CDR2 YFSETQ. The CDR3 DNA reads TGCGCCAGCCAGGACAGGGGTAACACTGAAGCTTTCTTT. Amino acids: CASQDRGNTEAFF.

The chain combines TRBV2 with TRBJ1-2, with TRBD1 as a possible D gene (6 bases). CDR3 length: 11 amino acids. Germline V gene lookup returns CDR1 SNHLY and CDR2 FYNNEI. Trimming took 6 bases from V and 4 from J, leaving 6 bases between them. The CDR3 region has the DNA TGTGCCAGCAGGGACAGCTATGGCTACACCTTC. Translation: CASRDSYGYTF.

The J gene is TRBJ1-5, the V gene TRBV30; no definite D call. CDR3 length: 16 amino acids. In germline, CDR1 is GTSNPN, CDR2 SVGIG (reference sequence). V lost 0 bases and J lost 0, with 12 bases in between. CDR3 nucleotide sequence: TGTGCCTGGAGTGTTGGAGCAGTGCTTAGCAATCAGCCCCAGCATTTT. It translates to CAWSVGAVLSNQPQHF. Complete variable domain (other parts from reference TRBV30 and TRBJ1-5): SQTIHQWPATLVQPVGSPLSLECTVEGTSNPNLYWYRQAAGRGLQLLFYSVGIGQISSEVPQNLSASRPQDRQFILSSKKLLLSDSGFYLCAWSVGAVLSNQPQHFGDGTRLSIL.

This rearrangement joins TRBV6-1 to TRBJ1-4; D might be TRBD1 (5 bases). The CDR3 is 15 residues long. Trimming took off 5 bases at V and 5 bases at J, with 15 bases between the two ends. Germline CDR1 is MNHNS and CDR2 is SASEGT. In nucleotides, the CDR3 is TGTGCCAGCAGTAGTCCTTTGCCAGGGAATGAAAAACTGTTTTTT. This codes for CASSSPLPGNEKLFF.

This clone has just one count. V gene TRBV6-1 combines with J gene TRBJ2-1; a weak D match, TRBD1 (6 bases). Trimming pared 6 bases from V and 8 bases from J, leaving 14 bases between. Germline CDR1 is MNHNS and CDR2 is SASEGT. This CDR3 is built from 13 residues. This CDR3 is CASRLQGIDEQFF. CDR3 in DNA: TGTGCCAGCAGGCTACAGGGTATCGATGAGCAGTTCTTC.

The CDR3 DNA sequence: TGCGCCAGCAGCCAAGTGGGTTCAGGACAGCGCTCTGGAAACACCATATATTTT. Its translation is CASSQVGSGQRSGNTIYF. The genes are TRBV4-1 and TRBJ1-3, with D possibly matching TRBD1 (6 bases). Per the germline V gene, CDR1 is MGHRA and CDR2 is YSYEKL. The CDR3 extends over 18 amino acids. V lost 1 base and J 0 bases, leaving 16 bases between the germline ends.

V and J are TRBV18 and TRBJ1-2, with 8 positions matching TRBD1. The CDR3 runs 19 residues. Losses at the gene ends were 3 bases for V and 5 bases for J; bases not matched to a gene: 20. The germline V gene encodes CDR1 KGHSH and CDR2 LQKENI. The DNA of the CDR3 is TGTGCCAGCTCACCTCAAAGGCCCCAGGGGGCTAGGCCAGGGTATGGCTACACCTTC. Its protein is CASSPQRPQGARPGYGYTF.